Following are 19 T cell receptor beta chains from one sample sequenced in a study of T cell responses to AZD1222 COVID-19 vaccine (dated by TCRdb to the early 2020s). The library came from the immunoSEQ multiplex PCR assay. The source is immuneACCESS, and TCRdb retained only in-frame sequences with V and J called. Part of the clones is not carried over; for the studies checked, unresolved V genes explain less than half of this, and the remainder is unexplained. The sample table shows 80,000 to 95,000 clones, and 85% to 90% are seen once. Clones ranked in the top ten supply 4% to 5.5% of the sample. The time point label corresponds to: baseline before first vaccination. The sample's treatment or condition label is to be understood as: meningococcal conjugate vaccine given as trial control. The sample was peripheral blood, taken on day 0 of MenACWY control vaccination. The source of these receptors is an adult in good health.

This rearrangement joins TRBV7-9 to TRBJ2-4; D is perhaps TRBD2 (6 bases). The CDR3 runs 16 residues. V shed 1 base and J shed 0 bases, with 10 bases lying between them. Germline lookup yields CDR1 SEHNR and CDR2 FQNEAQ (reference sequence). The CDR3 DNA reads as TGTGCCAGCAGCTTAGGAGGAGGGTTAGCCAAAAACATTCAGTACTTC. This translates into CASSLGGGLAKNIQYF.

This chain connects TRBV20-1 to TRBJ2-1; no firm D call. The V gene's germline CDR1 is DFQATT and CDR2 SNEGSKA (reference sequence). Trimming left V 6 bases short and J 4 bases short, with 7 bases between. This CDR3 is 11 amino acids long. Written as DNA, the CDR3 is TGCAGTGCGAGCCAATACAATGAGCAGTTCTTC. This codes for CSASQYNEQFF.

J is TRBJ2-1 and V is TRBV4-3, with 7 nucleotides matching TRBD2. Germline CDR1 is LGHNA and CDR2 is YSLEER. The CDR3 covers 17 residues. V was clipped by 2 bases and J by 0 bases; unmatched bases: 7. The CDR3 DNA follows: TGCGCCAGCAGCCAAAACGCAGCGGGGAGCTCCTACAATGAGCAGTTCTTC. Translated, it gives CASSQNAAGSSYNEQFF.

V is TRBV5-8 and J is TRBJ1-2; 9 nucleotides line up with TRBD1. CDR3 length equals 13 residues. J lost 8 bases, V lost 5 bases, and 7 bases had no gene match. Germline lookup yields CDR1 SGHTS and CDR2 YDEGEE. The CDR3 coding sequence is TGTGCCAGCAGTCTCACAGGGGGCAGAGGCTACACCTTC. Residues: CASSLTGGRGYTF.

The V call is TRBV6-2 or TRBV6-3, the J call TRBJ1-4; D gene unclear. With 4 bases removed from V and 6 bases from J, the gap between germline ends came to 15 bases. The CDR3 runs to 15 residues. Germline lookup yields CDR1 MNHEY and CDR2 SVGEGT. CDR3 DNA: TGTGCCAGCAGTTCCGCCTCCACTCGTCATGAAAAACTGTTTTTT. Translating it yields CASSSASTRHEKLFF.

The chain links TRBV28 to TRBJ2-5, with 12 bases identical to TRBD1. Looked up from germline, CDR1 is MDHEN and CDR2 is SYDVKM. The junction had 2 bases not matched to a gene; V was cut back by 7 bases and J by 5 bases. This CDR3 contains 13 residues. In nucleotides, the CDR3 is TGTGCCAGCACGGGACAGGGGGCGGAGACCCAGTACTTC. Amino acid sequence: CASTGQGAETQYF.

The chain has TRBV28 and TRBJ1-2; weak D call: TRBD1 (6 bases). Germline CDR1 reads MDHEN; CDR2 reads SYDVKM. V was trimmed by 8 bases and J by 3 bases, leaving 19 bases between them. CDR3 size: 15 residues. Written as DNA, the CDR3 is TGTGCCAGCTCCCCCCTAACAGGGAACGACTATGGCTACACCTTC. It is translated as CASSPLTGNDYGYTF.

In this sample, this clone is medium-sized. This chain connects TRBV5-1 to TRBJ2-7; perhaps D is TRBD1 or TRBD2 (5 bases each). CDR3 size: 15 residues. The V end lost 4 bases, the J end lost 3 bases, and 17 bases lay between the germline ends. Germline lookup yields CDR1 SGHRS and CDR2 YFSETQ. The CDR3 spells CASSVRGDVVYEQYF. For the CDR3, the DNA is TGCGCCAGCAGCGTGCGAGGGGACGTAGTCTACGAGCAGTACTTC. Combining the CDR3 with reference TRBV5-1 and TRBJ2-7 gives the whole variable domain KAGVTQTPRYLIKTRGQQVTLSCSPISGHRSVSWYQQTPGQGLQFLFEYFSETQRNKGNFPGRFSGRQFSNSRSEMNVSTLELGDSALYLCASSVRGDVVYEQYFGPGTRLTVT.

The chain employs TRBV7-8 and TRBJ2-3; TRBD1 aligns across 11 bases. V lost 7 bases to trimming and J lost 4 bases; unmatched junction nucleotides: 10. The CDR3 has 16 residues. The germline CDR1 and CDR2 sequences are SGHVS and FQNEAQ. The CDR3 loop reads CASTLRDRGYADTQYF. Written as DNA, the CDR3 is TGTGCCAGCACCCTCCGGGACAGGGGGTACGCAGATACGCAGTATTTT.

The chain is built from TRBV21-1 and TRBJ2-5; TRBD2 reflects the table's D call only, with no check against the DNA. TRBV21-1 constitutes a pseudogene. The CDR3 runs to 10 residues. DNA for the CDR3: TGTGCCAGCAGCAAGGGGACTGTATACTTC. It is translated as CASSKGTVYF.

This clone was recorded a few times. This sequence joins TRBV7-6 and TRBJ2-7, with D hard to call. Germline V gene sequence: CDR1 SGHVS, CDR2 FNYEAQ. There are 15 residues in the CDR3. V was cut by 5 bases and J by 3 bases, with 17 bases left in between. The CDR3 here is CASSPRSSDNYEQYF. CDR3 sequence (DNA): TGTGCCAGCAGCCCCCGATCGAGCGATAACTACGAGCAGTACTTC.

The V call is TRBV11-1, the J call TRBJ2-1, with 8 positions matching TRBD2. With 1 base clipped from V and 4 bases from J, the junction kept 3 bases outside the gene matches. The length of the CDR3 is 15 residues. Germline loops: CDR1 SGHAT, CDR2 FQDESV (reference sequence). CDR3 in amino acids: CASSLEAGGYNEQFF. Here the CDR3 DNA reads TGTGCCAGCAGCTTAGAGGCGGGAGGATACAATGAGCAGTTCTTC. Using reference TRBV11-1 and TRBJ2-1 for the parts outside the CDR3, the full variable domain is EAEVAQSPRYKITEKSQAVAFWCDPISGHATLYWYRQILGQGPELLVQFQDESVVDDSQLPKDRFSAERLKGVDSTLKIQPAELGDSAMYLCASSLEAGGYNEQFFGPGTRLTVL.

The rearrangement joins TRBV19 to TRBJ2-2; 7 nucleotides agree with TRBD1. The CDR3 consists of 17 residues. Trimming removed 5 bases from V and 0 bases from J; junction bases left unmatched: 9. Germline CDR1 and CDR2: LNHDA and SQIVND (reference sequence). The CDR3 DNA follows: TGTGCCAGTAGTCCAGTGGACAGGCCCGCGAACACCGGGGAGCTGTTTTTT. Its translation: CASSPVDRPANTGELFF.

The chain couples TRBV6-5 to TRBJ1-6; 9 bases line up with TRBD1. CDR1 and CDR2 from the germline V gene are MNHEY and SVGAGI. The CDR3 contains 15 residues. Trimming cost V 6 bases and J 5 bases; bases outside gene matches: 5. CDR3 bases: TGTGCCAGCAGCACCGGGGACAGGGATAATTCACCCCTCCACTTT. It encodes CASSTGDRDNSPLHF.

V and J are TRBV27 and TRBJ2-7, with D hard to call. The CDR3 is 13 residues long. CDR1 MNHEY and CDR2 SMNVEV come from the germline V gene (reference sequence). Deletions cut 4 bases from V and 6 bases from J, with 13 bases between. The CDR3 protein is CASSSPVHGEQYF. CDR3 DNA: TGTGCCAGCAGTTCACCGGTCCACGGCGAGCAGTACTTC.

CDR3: CASSLVTDTQYF. CDR3 DNA sequence: TGTGCCAGCAGCTTAGTCACAGATACGCAGTATTTT. The V gene is TRBV5-6, the J gene TRBJ2-3; D is uncertain. The CDR3 consists of 12 residues. The germline V and J ends were trimmed by 2 bases and 2 bases, with 3 bases remaining between them. Per germline, CDR1 SGHDT and CDR2 YYEEEE.

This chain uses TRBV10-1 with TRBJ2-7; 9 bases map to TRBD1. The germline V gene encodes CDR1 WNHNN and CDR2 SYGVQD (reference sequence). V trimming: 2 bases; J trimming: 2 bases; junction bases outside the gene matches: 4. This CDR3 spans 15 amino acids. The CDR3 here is CASSEAGTGPYEQYF. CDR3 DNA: TGCGCCAGCAGTGAGGCCGGGACAGGGCCCTACGAGCAGTACTTC.

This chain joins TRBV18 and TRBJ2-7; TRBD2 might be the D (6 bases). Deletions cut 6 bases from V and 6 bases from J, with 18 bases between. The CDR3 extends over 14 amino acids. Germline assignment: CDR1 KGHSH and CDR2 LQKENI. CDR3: CASSRDSRTSEQYF. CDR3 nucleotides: TGTGCCAGCTCCAGGGACTCCCGGACGTCCGAGCAGTACTTC.

CDR3 sequence: CASSFTYNSPLHF. Written as DNA, the CDR3 is TGTGCCAGCAGCTTTACCTATAATTCACCCCTCCACTTT. V usage is TRBV11-2 and J usage is TRBJ1-6; D is unclear. Trimming cost V 3 bases and J 2 bases, with 2 bases left between them. Looked up from germline, CDR1 is SGHAT and CDR2 is FQNNGV. This CDR3 comprises 13 residues.